A single sample gave rise to the 6 T cell receptor beta chains below, sequenced in a study of T cells in Graves' hyperthyroidism and ophthalmopathy. RNA transcripts were the template for amplifying TCR beta CDR3 regions. First-round RT-PCR with HTBI primers amplified the TCR CDR3 region. TCRdb fed the multiplex PCR reads into MiXCR, producing one record per CDR3 protein. The table lists about 720,000 distinct CDR3 sequences, under 20% of them singletons. The sequencing sample was made of blood. The origin of the receptors is a woman aged 50 to 60 with Graves' hyperthyroidism that later progressed to Graves' ophthalmopathy.

The chain recombines TRBV6-1 with TRBJ2-7; 10 nucleotides line up with TRBD1. The CDR3 runs 13 residues. Germline CDR1 reads MNHNS; CDR2 reads SASEGT. J gave up 4 bases and V 7 bases, and 4 bases lay outside the gene matches. The CDR3 sequence: CASTRDRGYEQYF. The CDR3 region has the DNA TGTGCCAGCACCCGGGACAGGGGTTACGAGCAGTACTTC.

As DNA, the CDR3 is TGTGCCAGTAGTATGGTGAAGGGGAACAATGAGCAGTTCTTC. As protein: CASSMVKGNNEQFF. J is TRBJ2-1 and V is TRBV19; maybe TRBD1 (5 bases). Germline CDR1 is LNHDA and CDR2 is SQIVND (reference sequence). Between the trimmed V and J ends, which lost 3 bases and 5 bases, there was a span of 11 bases. This CDR3 has 14 amino acids.

The V and J genes are TRBV5-4 and TRBJ1-2, with TRBD1 matching over 8 bases. Germline V gene sequence: CDR1 SGHNT, CDR2 YYREEE (reference sequence). Unmatched junction bases numbered 13, after V lost 4 bases and J lost 8 bases. The CDR3 loop spans 15 amino acids. The CDR3 DNA reads TGTGCCAGCAGCCAAGGACAGGGCGCCGCCAGGGGCTACACCTTC. Translated: CASSQGQGAARGYTF.

In this sample, this clonotype turned up many times. This chain links TRBV18 with TRBJ1-1, with D possibly matching TRBD1 (5 bases). The germline V gene encodes CDR1 KGHSH and CDR2 LQKENI. V lost 2 bases and J lost 9, with 10 bases in between. The CDR3 sequence is 12 residues long. The CDR3 region has the DNA TGTGCCAGCTCACCAGGAGACAGTAAAGCTTTCTTT. This translates into CASSPGDSKAFF.

V and J are TRBV3-1 and TRBJ2-6; 9 positions match TRBD2. The germline V gene has CDR1 LGHDT and CDR2 YNNKEL (reference sequence). V dropped 5 bases and J dropped 1; count of bases not matched to a gene: 6. This CDR3 is 17 amino acids long. The CDR3 bases are TGTGCCAGCAGCTTGGGACTAGCAACATCTGGGGCCAACGTCCTGACTTTC. It yields the protein CASSLGLATSGANVLTF.

The chain links TRBV6-1 to TRBJ2-2, with a possible D match to TRBD1 (6 bases). Deletions cut 2 bases from V and 4 bases from J, with 8 bases between. Per germline, CDR1 MNHNS and CDR2 SASEGT. The CDR3 has 14 amino acids. Here the CDR3 reads CASSEQGPTGELFF. Here the CDR3 DNA reads TGTGCCAGCAGTGAACAGGGGCCCACCGGGGAGCTGTTTTTT.